The clone carrying this T cell receptor beta chain was observed a handful of times. Its antigen is currently unknown. Donors were ostensibly healthy at sampling, although undocumented immune exposures were probable. These data originate in a study of cytomegalovirus exposure and HLA in healthy donors. Study observations and caveats: The study dropped some indistinguishable V segments, TRBV6-2 and TRBV6-3 among them. Rates of TCR association differed by HLA locus in a later analysis, with DRB1 highest and HLA-C lowest.

The PCR made use of 60 Vbeta and 13 Jbeta primers. Libraries were prepared by immunoSEQ multiplex PCR; TCRdb keeps only in-frame clonotypes and omits some of them. The sample holds approximately 130,000 clones, approximately 86% seen once. Germline loops: CDR1 SQVTM, CDR2 ANQGSEA. The V end was cut by 6 bases, the J end by 0 bases, with 8 bases between. The CDR3 has 12 amino acids. Sequenced: PBMCs. This receptor was taken from a boy aged 10-17 years in good health and CMV-seronegative. V and J are TRBV29-1 and TRBJ1-1; D perhaps matches TRBD1 (5 bases). CDR3 region: CSVGTLNTEAFF. The CDR3, as DNA: TGCAGCGTGGGGACTCTGAACACTGAAGCTTTCTTT.